These T cell receptor beta chains were read from a single sample in a study of T cell repertoires in cytomegalovirus infection. MiXCR, applied by TCRdb to the reads, yields one record per CDR3 protein. Altogether around 170,000 distinct CDR3 sequences are present, approximately 15% being singletons, with the ten largest covering more than 20%. The sequenced sample was PBMCs. The source is a human donor in good health (CMV status not recorded). Some clones in this sample may be carry-over from other donors' samples. Both conserved end residues are trimmed from each CDR3. Each record gives: V gene, clone size, CDR3 protein. Only part of the rows carry a size: once, few, many, or a class if the clone is expanded.

>TRBV29-1|.
SVEVGGGRDYEQY
>TRBV3-1|few
ASSQGLLAGGGQETQY
>TRBV28|many
ASRSGNTYNEQF
>TRBV28|.
ASGAGEQF
>TRBV27|.
ASSKGSWNEQF
>TRBV5-4|many
ASSPQAVQETQY
>TRBV7-9|.
ASSLAPATLTNYGYT
>TRBV28|many
ASTGASSGQPQH
>TRBV6-5|many
ASSYTGLAGVPDTQY
>TRBV18|.
ASSPGGQIAKNIQY
>TRBV7-3|many
ASSSQNSGANVLT
>TRBV7-3|many
ASSLDPGTGYEQY
>TRBV5-4|few
ASSLDAGRGEQF
>TRBV3-1|.
ASSNEGEAF